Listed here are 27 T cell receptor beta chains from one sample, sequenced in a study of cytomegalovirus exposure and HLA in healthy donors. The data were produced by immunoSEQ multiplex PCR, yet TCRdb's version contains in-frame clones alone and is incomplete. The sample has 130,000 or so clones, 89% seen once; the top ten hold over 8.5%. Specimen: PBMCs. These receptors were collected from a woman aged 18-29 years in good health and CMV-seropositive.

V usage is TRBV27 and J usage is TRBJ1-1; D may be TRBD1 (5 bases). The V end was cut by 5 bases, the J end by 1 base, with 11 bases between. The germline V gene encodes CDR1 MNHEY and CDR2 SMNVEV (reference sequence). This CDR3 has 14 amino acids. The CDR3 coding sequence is TGTGCCAGCAGTCCCAGGGTGTGGAACACTGAAGCTTTCTTT. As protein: CASSPRVWNTEAFF.

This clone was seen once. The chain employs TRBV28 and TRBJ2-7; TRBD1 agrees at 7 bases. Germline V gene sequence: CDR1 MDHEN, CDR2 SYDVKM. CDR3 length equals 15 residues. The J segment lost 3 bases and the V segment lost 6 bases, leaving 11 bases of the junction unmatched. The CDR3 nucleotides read TGTGCCAGCAGCTCCACGGGACAGCCTCACTACGAGCAGTACTTC. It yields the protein CASSSTGQPHYEQYF.

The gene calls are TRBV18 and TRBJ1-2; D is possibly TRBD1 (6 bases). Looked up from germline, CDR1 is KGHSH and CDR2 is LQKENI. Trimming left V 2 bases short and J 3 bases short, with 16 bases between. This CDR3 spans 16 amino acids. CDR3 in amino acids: CASSPMQGHTDYGYTF. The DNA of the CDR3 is TGTGCCAGCTCACCAATGCAGGGGCATACCGACTATGGCTACACCTTC.

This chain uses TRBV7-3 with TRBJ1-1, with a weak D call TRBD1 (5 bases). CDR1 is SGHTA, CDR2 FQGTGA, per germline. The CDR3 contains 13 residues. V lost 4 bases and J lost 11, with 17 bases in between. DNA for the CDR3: TGTGCCAGCAGCTCTCGGGGGAACCGACAGGCTTTCTTT. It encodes CASSSRGNRQAFF.

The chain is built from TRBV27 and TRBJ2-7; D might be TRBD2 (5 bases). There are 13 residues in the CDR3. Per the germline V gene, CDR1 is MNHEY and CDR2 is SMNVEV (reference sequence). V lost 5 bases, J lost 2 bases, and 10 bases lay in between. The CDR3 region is CASSSGLTYEQYF. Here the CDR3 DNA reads TGTGCCAGCAGTAGTGGACTGACCTACGAGCAGTACTTC.

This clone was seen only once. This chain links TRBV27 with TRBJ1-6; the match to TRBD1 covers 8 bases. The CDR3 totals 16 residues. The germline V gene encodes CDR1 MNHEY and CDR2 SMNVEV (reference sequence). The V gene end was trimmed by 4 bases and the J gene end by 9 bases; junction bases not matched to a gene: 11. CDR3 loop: CASSSPKRQGSSPLHF. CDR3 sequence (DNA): TGTGCCAGCAGTTCCCCGAAGAGACAGGGGTCTTCACCCCTCCACTTT.

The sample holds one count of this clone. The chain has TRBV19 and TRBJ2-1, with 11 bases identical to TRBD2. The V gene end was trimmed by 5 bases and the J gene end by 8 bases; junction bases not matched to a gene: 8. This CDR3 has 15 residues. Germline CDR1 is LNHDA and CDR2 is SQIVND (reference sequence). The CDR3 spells CASSETSGGGYEQFF. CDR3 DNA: TGTGCCAGTAGTGAAACTAGCGGGGGTGGGTATGAGCAGTTCTTC.

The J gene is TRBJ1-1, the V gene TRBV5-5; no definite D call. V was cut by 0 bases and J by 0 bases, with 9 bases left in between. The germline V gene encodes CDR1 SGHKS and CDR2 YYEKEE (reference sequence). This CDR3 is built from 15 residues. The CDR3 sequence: CASSLGSTMNTEAFF. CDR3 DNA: TGTGCCAGCAGCTTGGGTTCGACAATGAACACTGAAGCTTTCTTT.

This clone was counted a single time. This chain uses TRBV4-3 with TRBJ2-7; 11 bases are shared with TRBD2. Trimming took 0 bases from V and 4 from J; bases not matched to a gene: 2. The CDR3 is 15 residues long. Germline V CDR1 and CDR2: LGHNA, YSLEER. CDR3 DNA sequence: TGCGCCAGCAGCCAAGAAGGGACTAGCGGTTACGAGCAGTACTTC. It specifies CASSQEGTSGYEQYF.

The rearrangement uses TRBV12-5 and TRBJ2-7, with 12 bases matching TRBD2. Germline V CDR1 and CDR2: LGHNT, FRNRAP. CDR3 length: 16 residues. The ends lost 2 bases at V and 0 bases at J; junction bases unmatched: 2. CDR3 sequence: CASGLRLAGVSYEQYF. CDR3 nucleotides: TGTGCTAGTGGTTTGAGACTAGCGGGGGTCTCCTACGAGCAGTACTTC.

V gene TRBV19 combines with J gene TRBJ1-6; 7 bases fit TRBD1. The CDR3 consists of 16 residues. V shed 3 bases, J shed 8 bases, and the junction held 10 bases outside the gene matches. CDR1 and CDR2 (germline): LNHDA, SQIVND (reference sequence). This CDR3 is CASSMSTTGSDSPLHF. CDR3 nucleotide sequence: TGTGCCAGTAGTATGTCGACGACAGGGTCAGATTCACCCCTCCACTTT.

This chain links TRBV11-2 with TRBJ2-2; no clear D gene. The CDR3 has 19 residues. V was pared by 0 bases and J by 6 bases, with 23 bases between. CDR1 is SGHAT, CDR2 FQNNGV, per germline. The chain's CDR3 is CASSLEWKRIPGSPGELFF. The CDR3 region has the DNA TGTGCCAGCAGCTTAGAATGGAAGAGGATACCCGGTAGCCCCGGGGAGCTGTTTTTT.

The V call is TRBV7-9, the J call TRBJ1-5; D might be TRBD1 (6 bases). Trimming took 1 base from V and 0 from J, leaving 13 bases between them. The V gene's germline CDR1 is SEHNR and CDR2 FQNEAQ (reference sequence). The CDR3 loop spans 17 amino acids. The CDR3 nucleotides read TGTGCCAGCAGCTTAGGAGTAGGGGGACCTAGCAATCAGCCCCAGCATTTT. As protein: CASSLGVGGPSNQPQHF.

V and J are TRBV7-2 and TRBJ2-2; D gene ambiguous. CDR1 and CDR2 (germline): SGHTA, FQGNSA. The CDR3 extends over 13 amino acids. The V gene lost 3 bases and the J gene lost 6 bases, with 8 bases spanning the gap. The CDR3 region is CASSFSTPGELFF. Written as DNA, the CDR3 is TGTGCCAGCAGCTTCAGTACCCCCGGGGAGCTGTTTTTT.

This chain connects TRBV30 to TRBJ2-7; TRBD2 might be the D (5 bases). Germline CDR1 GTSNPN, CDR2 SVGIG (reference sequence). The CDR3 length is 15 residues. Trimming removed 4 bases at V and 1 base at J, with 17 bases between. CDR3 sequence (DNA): TGTGCCTGGAAGGATGGCAGGACTTTTTCCTACGAGCAGTACTTC. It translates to CAWKDGRTFSYEQYF.

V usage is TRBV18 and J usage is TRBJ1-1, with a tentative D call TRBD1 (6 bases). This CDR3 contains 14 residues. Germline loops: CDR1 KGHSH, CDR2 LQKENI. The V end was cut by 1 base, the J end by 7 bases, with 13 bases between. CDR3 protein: CASSPQGRTVEAFF. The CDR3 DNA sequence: TGTGCCAGCTCACCACAAGGACGGACAGTTGAAGCTTTCTTT.

The CDR3 bases are TGTGCCAGCAGCTTAGGATCGGGTACTGAAGCTTTCTTT. Translated: CASSLGSGTEAFF. The V and J genes are TRBV11-3 and TRBJ1-1; D is unresolved. Deletions cut 1 base from V and 5 bases from J, with 8 bases between. The length of the CDR3 is 13 residues. In germline, CDR1 is SGHNT, CDR2 YENEEA.

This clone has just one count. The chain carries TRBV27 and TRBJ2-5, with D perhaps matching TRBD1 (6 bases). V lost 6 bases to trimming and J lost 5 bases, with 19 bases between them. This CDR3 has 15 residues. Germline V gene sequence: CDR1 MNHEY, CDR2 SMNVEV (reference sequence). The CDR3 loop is CASRPDSRGRETQYF. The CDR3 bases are TGTGCCAGCAGACCGGACAGCAGAGGAAGGGAGACCCAGTACTTC.

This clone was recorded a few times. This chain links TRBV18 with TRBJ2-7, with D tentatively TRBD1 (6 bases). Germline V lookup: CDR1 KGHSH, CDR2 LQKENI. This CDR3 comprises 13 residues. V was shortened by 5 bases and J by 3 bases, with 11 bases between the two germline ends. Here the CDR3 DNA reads TGTGCCAGCTCAGCAGCACAGGGCTACGAGCAGTACTTC. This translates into CASSAAQGYEQYF.

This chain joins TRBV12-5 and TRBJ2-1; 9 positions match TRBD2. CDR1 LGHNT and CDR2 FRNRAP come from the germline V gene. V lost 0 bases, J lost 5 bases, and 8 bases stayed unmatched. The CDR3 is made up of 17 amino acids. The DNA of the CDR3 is TGTGCTAGTGGTTTGGTGCGGGAGACTAGCGGACACAATGAGCAGTTCTTC. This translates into CASGLVRETSGHNEQFF.

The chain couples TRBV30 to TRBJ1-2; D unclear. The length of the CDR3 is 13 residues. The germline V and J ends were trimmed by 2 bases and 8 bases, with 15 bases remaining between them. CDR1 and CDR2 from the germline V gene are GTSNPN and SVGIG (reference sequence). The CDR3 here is CAWSPSGVIGYTF. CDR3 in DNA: TGTGCCTGGAGTCCATCGGGAGTAATAGGCTACACCTTC.

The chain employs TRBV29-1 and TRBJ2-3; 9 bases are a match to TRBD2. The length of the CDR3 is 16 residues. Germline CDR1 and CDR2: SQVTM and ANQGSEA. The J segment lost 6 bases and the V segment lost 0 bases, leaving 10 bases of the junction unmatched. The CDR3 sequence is CSVEDLGLAGSDTQYF. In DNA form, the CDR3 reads TGCAGCGTTGAAGATCTTGGGCTAGCGGGGTCTGATACGCAGTATTTT.

The DNA of the CDR3 is TGTGCCATCAGTGAGACCCCGGTCGTACAGGGCGGTCAGCCCCAGCATTTT. Protein: CAISETPVVQGGQPQHF. This chain connects TRBV10-3 to TRBJ1-5, with a weak D call TRBD1 (6 bases). The CDR3 spans 17 residues. V gave up 2 bases and J gave up 6 bases, with 20 bases separating them. Per germline, CDR1 ENHRY and CDR2 SYGVKD.

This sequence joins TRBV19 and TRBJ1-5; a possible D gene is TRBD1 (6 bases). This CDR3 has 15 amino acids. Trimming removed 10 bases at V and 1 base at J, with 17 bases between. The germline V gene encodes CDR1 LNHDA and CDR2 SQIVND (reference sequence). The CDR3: CATKQTGGSNQPQHF. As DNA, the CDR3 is TGTGCCACTAAACAGACGGGGGGCAGCAATCAGCCCCAGCATTTT.

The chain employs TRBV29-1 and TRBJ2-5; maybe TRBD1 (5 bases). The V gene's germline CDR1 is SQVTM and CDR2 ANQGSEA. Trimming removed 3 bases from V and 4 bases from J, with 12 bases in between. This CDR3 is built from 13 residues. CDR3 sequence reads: CSVDIRQGETQYF. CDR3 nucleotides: TGCAGCGTTGATATAAGGCAGGGAGAGACCCAGTACTTC.

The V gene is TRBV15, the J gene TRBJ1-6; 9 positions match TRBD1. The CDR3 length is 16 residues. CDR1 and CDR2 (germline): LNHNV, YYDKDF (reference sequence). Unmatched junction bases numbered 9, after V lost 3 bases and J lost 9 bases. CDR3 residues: CATSRWDTGGGSPLHF. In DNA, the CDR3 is TGTGCCACCAGCAGGTGGGATACAGGGGGCGGTTCACCCCTCCACTTT.

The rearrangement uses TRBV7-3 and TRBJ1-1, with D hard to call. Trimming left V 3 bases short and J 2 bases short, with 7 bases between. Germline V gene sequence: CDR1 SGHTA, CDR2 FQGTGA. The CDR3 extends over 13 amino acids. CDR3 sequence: CASSFQKNTEAFF. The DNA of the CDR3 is TGTGCCAGCAGCTTTCAAAAAAACACTGAAGCTTTCTTT.